Each of the 17 T cell receptor beta chains below was sequenced from the same sample in a study of cytomegalovirus exposure and HLA in healthy donors. Some clones are missing from TCRdb's copy, which holds only in-frame ones; the method was immunoSEQ multiplex PCR. The profile shows hundreds of thousands of clones, 86% of them singletons. The sequenced material came from PBMCs. Receptor source: a woman aged 18-29 years in good health and CMV-seronegative.

This clone was counted only a few times. The CDR3 region is CASASYGYTF. CDR3 sequence (DNA): TGTGCCAGCGCCAGCTATGGCTACACCTTC. This chain links TRBV7-2 with TRBJ1-2, with no clear D. Trimming removed 8 bases at V and 4 bases at J, with 5 bases between. The germline V gene has CDR1 SGHTA and CDR2 FQGNSA. This CDR3 contains 10 residues.

This chain joins TRBV5-4 and TRBJ2-2, with TRBD2 as a possible D gene (5 bases). The germline V gene encodes CDR1 SGHNT and CDR2 YYREEE (reference sequence). V gave up 4 bases and J gave up 3 bases, with 10 bases separating them. This CDR3 has 14 amino acids. The CDR3 nucleotides are TGTGCCAGCAGCCGGTCGGAGGACACCGGGGAGCTGTTTTTT. It codes for CASSRSEDTGELFF. The full variable domain, with the rest looked up from reference TRBV5-4 and TRBJ2-2, is ETGVTQSPTHLIKTRGQQVTLRCSSQSGHNTVSWYQQALGQGPQFIFQYYREEENGRGNFPPRFSGLQFPNYSSELNVNALELDDSALYLCASSRSEDTGELFFGEGSRLTVL.

The rearrangement joins TRBV5-1 to TRBJ2-6; D remains ambiguous. CDR1 is SGHRS, CDR2 YFSETQ, per germline. Trimming pared 2 bases from V and 4 bases from J, leaving 10 bases between. The CDR3 is 15 amino acids. The CDR3 nucleotides read TGCGCCAGCAGCTTTGGCAATGCCGGGGCCAACGTCCTGACTTTC. Translation gives CASSFGNAGANVLTF. The full variable domain, rest sourced from reference TRBV5-1 and TRBJ2-6, is KAGVTQTPRYLIKTRGQQVTLSCSPISGHRSVSWYQQTPGQGLQFLFEYFSETQRNKGNFPGRFSGRQFSNSRSEMNVSTLELGDSALYLCASSFGNAGANVLTFGAGSRLTVL.

In its sample, this clone was seen a few times. The chain has TRBV29-1 and TRBJ1-2; TRBD1 matches at 7 bases. J was trimmed by 5 bases and V by 7 bases; bases with no gene match: 10. The CDR3 is made up of 13 amino acids. In germline, CDR1 is SQVTM, CDR2 ANQGSEA. CDR3: CSARGRDEYGYTF. CDR3 coding DNA: TGCAGCGCTAGGGGGCGCGATGAATATGGCTACACCTTC.

The J gene is TRBJ1-1, the V gene TRBV27; 7 bases line up with TRBD1. Germline V CDR1 and CDR2: MNHEY, SMNVEV (reference sequence). The CDR3 contains 15 residues. V was clipped by 5 bases and J by 3 bases; unmatched bases: 9. The DNA for the CDR3 is TGTGCCAGCAGTACCCAGGGGGGCGGGTACACTGAAGCTTTCTTT. Protein product: CASSTQGGGYTEAFF.

This chain connects TRBV7-8 to TRBJ1-1; D possibly corresponds to TRBD1 (5 bases). This CDR3 contains 14 residues. Germline loops: CDR1 SGHVS, CDR2 FQNEAQ. V lost 2 bases to trimming and J lost 4 bases, with 11 bases between them. In DNA, the CDR3 is TGTGCCAGCAGCTTAACGACAGTTTCCACTGAAGCTTTCTTT. Protein sequence: CASSLTTVSTEAFF.

The gene calls are TRBV2 and TRBJ1-1; D gene uncertain. V dropped 4 bases and J dropped 5 bases, with 11 bases sitting between them. The CDR3 is 13 residues long. Germline CDR1 and CDR2: SNHLY and FYNNEI. In DNA, the CDR3 is TGTGCCAGCAGTGTGGCAGTCTCAACTGAAGCTTTCTTT. This encodes CASSVAVSTEAFF. The variable domain in full, with the rest retrieved from reference TRBV2 and TRBJ1-1, is EPEVTQTPSHQVTQMGQEVILRCVPISNHLYFYWYRQILGQKVEFLVSFYNNEISEKSEIFDDQFSVERPDGSNFTLKIRSTKLEDSAMYFCASSVAVSTEAFFGQGTRLTVV.

This clone was detected a few times. The V call is TRBV6-5, the J call TRBJ1-2, with 9 bases matching TRBD1. The trim removed 6 bases at V and 4 bases at J, leaving 6 bases unmatched. CDR1 and CDR2 from the germline V gene are MNHEY and SVGAGI. This CDR3 has 14 residues. As DNA, the CDR3 is TGTGCCAGCAGCGGGACAGGGCCTTTCTATGGCTACACCTTC. Amino acid sequence: CASSGTGPFYGYTF.

The CDR3 loop reads CANLNPPGEQFF. The CDR3, as DNA: TGTGCCAATCTGAATCCACCCGGGGAGCAGTTCTTC. The chain uses TRBV6-1 and TRBJ2-1; D is unclear. Germline lookup yields CDR1 MNHNS and CDR2 SASEGT. This CDR3 has 12 residues. V was pared by 10 bases and J by 10 bases, with 17 bases between.

For the CDR3, the DNA is TGTGCCTGGAAGCGGAGCTCTGGAAACACCATATATTTT. It yields the protein CAWKRSSGNTIYF. The V gene is TRBV30, the J gene TRBJ1-3; D gene uncertain. This CDR3 comprises 13 residues. Trimming removed 4 bases at V and 0 bases at J, with 7 bases between. Germline CDR1 GTSNPN, CDR2 SVGIG (reference sequence).

The V call is TRBV7-6, the J call TRBJ1-4; D unresolved. Trimming shortened V by 1 base and J by 8 bases, and 5 bases separated the two germline ends. The germline V gene has CDR1 SGHVS and CDR2 FNYEAQ. CDR3 size: 12 residues. CDR3 protein: CASSLGGEKLFF. CDR3 DNA: TGTGCCAGCAGCTTAGGAGGGGAAAAACTGTTTTTT. The variable domain in full, completed from reference TRBV7-6 and TRBJ1-4, reads GAGVSQSPRYKVTKRGQDVALRCDPISGHVSLYWYRQALGQGPEFLTYFNYEAQQDKSGLPNDRFSAERPEGSISTLTIQRTEQRDSAMYRCASSLGGEKLFFGSGTQLSVL.

This chain uses TRBV5-1 with TRBJ2-5; 7 nucleotides agree with TRBD1. The CDR3 loop spans 15 amino acids. V lost 5 bases and J lost 2; bases outside the gene matches: 9. Per the germline V gene, CDR1 is SGHRS and CDR2 is YFSETQ. As DNA, the CDR3 is TGCGCCAGCAGGGCGGCAGGGGGTCCACAAGAGACCCAGTACTTC. Translating gives CASRAAGGPQETQYF. Looking up the rest from reference TRBV5-1 and TRBJ2-5 gives the full variable domain: KAGVTQTPRYLIKTRGQQVTLSCSPISGHRSVSWYQQTPGQGLQFLFEYFSETQRNKGNFPGRFSGRQFSNSRSEMNVSTLELGDSALYLCASRAAGGPQETQYFGPGTRLLVL.

The V gene is TRBV5-4, the J gene TRBJ2-1; 9 bases agree with TRBD2. The germline V gene encodes CDR1 SGHNT and CDR2 YYREEE (reference sequence). V gave up 1 base and J gave up 4 bases; unmatched junction bases: 6. This CDR3 is built from 16 residues. The CDR3 is CASSLTSGLPYNEQFF. The DNA of the CDR3 is TGTGCCAGCAGCTTGACTAGCGGGCTCCCTTACAATGAGCAGTTCTTC.

The chain carries TRBV28 and TRBJ2-5; 9 bases match TRBD1. V dropped 5 bases and J dropped 5; count of bases not matched to a gene: 9. Germline CDR1 and CDR2: MDHEN and SYDVKM. The CDR3 extends over 15 amino acids. The CDR3 reads CASSQPGQGLETQYF. CDR3 DNA sequence: TGTGCCAGCAGTCAACCGGGACAGGGTTTGGAGACCCAGTACTTC.

This sequence joins TRBV2 and TRBJ2-1; 11 bases agree with TRBD1. Looked up from germline, CDR1 is SNHLY and CDR2 is FYNNEI. This CDR3 is 13 amino acids long. The ends lost 7 bases at V and 8 bases at J; junction bases unmatched: 4. The CDR3 nucleotides are TGTGCCAGCACTCTGGGACAGGGGGATGAGCAGTTCTTC. Its protein is CASTLGQGDEQFF.

The chain uses TRBV7-9 and TRBJ2-7; D remains ambiguous. The CDR3 is 13 residues long. V was shortened by 2 bases and J by 3 bases, with 8 bases between the two germline ends. Per the germline V gene, CDR1 is SEHNR and CDR2 is FQNEAQ (reference sequence). The CDR3 loop reads CASSLRVGYEQYF. In DNA form, the CDR3 reads TGTGCCAGCAGCTTACGGGTGGGCTACGAGCAGTACTTC.

The V call is TRBV5-1, the J call TRBJ1-1, with a possible D match to TRBD1 (6 bases). From germline, CDR1 is SGHRS and CDR2 YFSETQ. The CDR3 is made up of 14 amino acids. The V end lost 4 bases, the J end lost 2 bases, and 12 bases lay between the germline ends. The CDR3 is CASSQGPANTEAFF. CDR3 coding DNA: TGCGCCAGCAGCCAGGGGCCAGCCAACACTGAAGCTTTCTTT.